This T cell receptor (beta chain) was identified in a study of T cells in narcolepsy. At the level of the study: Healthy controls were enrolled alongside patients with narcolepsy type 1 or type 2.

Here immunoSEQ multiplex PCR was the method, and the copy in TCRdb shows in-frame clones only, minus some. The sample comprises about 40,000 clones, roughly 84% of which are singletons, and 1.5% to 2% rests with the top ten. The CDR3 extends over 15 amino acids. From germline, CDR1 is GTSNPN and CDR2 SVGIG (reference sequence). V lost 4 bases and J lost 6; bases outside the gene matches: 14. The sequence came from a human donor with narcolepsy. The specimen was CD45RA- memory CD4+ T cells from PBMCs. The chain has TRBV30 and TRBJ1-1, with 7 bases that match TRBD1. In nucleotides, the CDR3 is TGTGCCTGGACCATCCTGATGACAGGGTCGGCTGAAGCTTTCTTT. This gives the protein CAWTILMTGSAEAFF.